This TCR beta chain originates from a study of blood T cell repertoires in COVID-19. Study context: Acute and convalescent COVID-19 samples came from the United States, Italy and Spain. Sources were T cells, B-cell-depleted T cells, or PBMCs; the material itself was cDNA or gDNA.

Germline lookup yields CDR1 MNHNY and CDR2 SVGAGI (reference sequence). CDR3 length: 15 amino acids. The trim removed 3 bases at V and 3 bases at J, leaving 7 bases unmatched. How the authors handled the data: Reference gene primer amplification gave nucleated cell count estimates. Profiled with immunoSEQ multiplex PCR; TCRdb holds only in-frame clones, not every one. V, J and clone size are those of that table, while D and trimming were read from the DNA. The sample lists about 50,000 clones; 90% to 95% were seen once. The receptor was derived from a woman of 80 years or more with acute or convalescent COVID-19. The chain joins TRBV6-6 to TRBJ2-7, with 8 bases fitting TRBD2. The sample comprised peripheral blood. CDR3 residues: CASSYEAGASYEQYF. The CDR3 DNA sequence: TGTGCCAGCAGTTATGAAGCGGGAGCGAGCTACGAGCAGTACTTC.